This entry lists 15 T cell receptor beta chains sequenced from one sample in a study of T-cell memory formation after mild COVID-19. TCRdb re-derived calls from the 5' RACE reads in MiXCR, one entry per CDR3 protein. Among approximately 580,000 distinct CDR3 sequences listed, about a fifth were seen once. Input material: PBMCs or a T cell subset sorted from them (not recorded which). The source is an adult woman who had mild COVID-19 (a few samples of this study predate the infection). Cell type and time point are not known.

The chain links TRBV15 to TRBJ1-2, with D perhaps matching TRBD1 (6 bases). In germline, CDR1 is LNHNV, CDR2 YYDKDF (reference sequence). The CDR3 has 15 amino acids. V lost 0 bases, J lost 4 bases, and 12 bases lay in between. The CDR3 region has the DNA TGTGCCACCAGCAGAGACGGGGGGCTAGGCTATGGCTACACCTTC. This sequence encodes CATSRDGGLGYGYTF.

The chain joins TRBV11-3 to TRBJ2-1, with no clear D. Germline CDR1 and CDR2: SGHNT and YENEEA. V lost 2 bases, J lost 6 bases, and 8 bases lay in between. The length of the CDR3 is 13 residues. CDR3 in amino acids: CASSLPGSNEQFF. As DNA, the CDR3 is TGTGCCAGCAGCTTACCCGGGTCCAATGAGCAGTTCTTC. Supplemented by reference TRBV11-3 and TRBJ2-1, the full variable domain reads EAGVVQSPRYKIIEKKQPVAFWCNPISGHNTLYWYLQNLGQGPELLIRYENEEAVDDSQLPKDRFSAERLKGVDSTLKIQPAELGDSAVYLCASSLPGSNEQFFGPGTRLTVL.

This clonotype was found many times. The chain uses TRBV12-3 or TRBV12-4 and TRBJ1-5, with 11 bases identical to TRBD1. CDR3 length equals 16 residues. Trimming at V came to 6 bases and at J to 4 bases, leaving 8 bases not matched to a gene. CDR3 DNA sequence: TGTGCCAGCAGCCCCGTCCGGGACAGGGGGAATCAGCCCCAGCATTTT. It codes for CASSPVRDRGNQPQHF.

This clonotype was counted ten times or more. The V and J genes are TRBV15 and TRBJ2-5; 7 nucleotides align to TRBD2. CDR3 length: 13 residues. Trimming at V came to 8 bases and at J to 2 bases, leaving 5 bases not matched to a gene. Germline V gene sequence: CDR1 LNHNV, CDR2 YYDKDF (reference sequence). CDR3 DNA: TGTGCCACCTCTCCGGGACTACAAGAGACCCAGTACTTC. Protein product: CATSPGLQETQYF.

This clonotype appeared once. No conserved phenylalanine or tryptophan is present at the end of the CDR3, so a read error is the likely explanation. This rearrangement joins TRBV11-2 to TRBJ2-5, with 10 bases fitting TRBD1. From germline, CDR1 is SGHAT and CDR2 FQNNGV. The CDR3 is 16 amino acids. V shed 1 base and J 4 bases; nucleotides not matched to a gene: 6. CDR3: CASSLGQGARSETQYY. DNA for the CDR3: TGTGCCAGCAGCTTAGGACAGGGGGCTCGGTCAGAGACCCAGTACTAC.

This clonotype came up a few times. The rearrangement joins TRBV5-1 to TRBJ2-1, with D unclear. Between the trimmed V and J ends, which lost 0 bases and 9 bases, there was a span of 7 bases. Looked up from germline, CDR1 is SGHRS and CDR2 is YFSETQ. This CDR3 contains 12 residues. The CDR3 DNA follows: TGCGCCAGCAGCTTGGACACATTTGAGCAGTTCTTC. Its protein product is CASSLDTFEQFF.

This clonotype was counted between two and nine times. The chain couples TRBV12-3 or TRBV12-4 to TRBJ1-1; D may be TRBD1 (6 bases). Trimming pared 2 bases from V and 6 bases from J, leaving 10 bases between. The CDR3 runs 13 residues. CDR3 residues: CASSLWDNAEAFF. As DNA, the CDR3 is TGTGCCAGCAGTTTATGGGACAACGCTGAAGCTTTCTTT.

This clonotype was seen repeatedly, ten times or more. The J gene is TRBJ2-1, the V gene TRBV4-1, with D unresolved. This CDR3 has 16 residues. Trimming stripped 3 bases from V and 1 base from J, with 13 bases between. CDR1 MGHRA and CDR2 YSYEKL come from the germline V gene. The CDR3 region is CASSQLDILSYNEQFF. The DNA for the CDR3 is TGCGCCAGCAGCCAGCTCGACATCCTGTCCTACAATGAGCAGTTCTTC.

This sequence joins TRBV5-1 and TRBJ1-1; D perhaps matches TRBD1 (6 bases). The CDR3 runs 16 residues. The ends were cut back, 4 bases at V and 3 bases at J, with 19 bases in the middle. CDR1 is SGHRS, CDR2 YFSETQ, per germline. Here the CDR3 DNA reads TGCGCCAGCAGCGGGCCTCATACAGGGTCACACACTGAAGCTTTCTTT. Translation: CASSGPHTGSHTEAFF.

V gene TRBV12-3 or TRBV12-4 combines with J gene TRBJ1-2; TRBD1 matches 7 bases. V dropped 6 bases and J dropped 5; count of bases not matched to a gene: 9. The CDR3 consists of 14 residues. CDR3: CASRSTGRDYGYTF. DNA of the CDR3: TGTGCCAGCAGATCGACAGGGCGGGATTATGGCTACACCTTC.

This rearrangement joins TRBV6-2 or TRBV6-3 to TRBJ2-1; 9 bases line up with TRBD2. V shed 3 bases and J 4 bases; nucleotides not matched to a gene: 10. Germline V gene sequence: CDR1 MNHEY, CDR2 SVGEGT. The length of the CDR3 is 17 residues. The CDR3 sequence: CASSYGPKREAYNEQFF. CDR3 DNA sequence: TGTGCCAGCAGTTATGGTCCTAAGCGGGAGGCTTACAATGAGCAGTTCTTC.

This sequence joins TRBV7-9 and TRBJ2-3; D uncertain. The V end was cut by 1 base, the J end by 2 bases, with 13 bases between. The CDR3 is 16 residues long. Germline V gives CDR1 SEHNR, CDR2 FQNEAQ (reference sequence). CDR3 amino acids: CASSLEVLGSTDTQYF. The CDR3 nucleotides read TGTGCCAGCAGCTTAGAAGTTCTGGGATCCACAGATACGCAGTATTTT.

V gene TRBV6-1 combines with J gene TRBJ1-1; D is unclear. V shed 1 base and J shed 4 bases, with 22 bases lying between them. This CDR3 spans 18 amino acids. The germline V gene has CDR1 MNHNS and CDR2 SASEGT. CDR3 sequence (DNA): TGTGCCAGCAGTGAAGAGCTCTATGGCTCCCGACCCCTCACTGAAGCTTTCTTT. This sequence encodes CASSEELYGSRPLTEAFF.

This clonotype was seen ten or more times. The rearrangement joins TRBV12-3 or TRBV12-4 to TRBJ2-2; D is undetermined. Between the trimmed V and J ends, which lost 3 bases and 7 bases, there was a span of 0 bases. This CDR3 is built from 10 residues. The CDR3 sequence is CASSFGELFF. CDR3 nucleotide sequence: TGTGCCAGCAGTTTCGGGGAGCTGTTTTTT.

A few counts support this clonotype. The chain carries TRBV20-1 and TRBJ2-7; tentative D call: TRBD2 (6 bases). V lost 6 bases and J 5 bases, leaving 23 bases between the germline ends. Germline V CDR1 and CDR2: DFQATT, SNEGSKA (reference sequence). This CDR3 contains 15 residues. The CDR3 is CSAFSGRDPPHEQYF. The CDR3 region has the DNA TGCAGTGCCTTCTCCGGGCGGGACCCTCCGCACGAGCAGTACTTC.